This TCR beta chain originates from a study of T cells in Graves' hyperthyroidism and ophthalmopathy. Turning to the study itself: Peripheral blood specimens were obtained at initial diagnosis, prior to any treatment.

Graves' hyperthyroidism was deemed stable absent ophthalmopathy progression within 18 months. Patients aged 18 to 65 had newly diagnosed hyperthyroidism lasting under 2 months. PBMCs were obtained from 10 ml fresh peripheral blood. Regions amplified from RNA transcripts were the TCR beta CDR3 regions. A set of HTBI primers served as the primers for a first-round RT-PCR of the TCR CDR3. TCRdb re-analysed the multiplex PCR reads in MiXCR, keeping a single row per CDR3 protein. The table lists roughly 700,000 distinct CDR3 sequences, approximately 40% of them singletons. V gave up 3 bases and J gave up 6 bases; unmatched junction bases: 7. The CDR3 covers 14 residues. Germline V gene lookup returns CDR1 ENHRY and CDR2 SYGVKD. This clonotype was observed many times.

Specimen: blood. The origin of this receptor is a woman aged 35 to 49 with Graves' hyperthyroidism. The rearrangement uses TRBV10-3 and TRBJ1-2, with TRBD1 matching over 7 bases. CDR3 sequence reads: CAISESDRANGYTF. The CDR3 DNA follows: TGTGCCATCAGTGAATCAGACAGGGCCAATGGCTACACCTTC.